The T cell receptor (beta chain) described here comes from a study of molecular identifiers for immune sequencing clone quantification. General study findings and limits: Jurkat TCR RNA from one cell was spiked into approximately 1 million naive cells, and it was reportedly detectable there. Barcode sharing among identical TCR molecules could make large clones appear smaller.

Preparation methods for the bulk TCR libraries were those previously described, with listed TCR primers. A single record per CDR3 protein comes from TCRdb applying MiXCR to the PCR reads. The sample contains some 70,000 distinct CDR3 sequences, roughly 20% of which appear only once. Turning to this clonotype: Antigen unknown. Given a much more abundant clone one base away, this may be a read error.

The receptor comes from a human donor in good health. Some libraries in this study had Jurkat cell RNA spiked in. Sample: naive CD8+ T cells from blood, with Jurkat cell RNA spiked in. Subset: FACS-sorted CD8+CD4-CCR7+CD45RA+ naive T cells.

CDR3 sequence reads: CSARDMGLAFINKQFF. DNA of the CDR3: TGCAGTGCTAGAGACATGGGACTAGCTTTTATTAATAAGCAGTTCTTC. The rearrangement joins TRBV20-1 to TRBJ2-1; TRBD2 aligns across 9 bases. The germline V gene has CDR1 DFQATT and CDR2 SNEGSKA (reference sequence). The length of the CDR3 is 16 residues. The V segment lost 0 bases and the J segment 11 bases; nucleotides outside the gene matches: 14.